The 29 T cell receptor beta chains reported below all come from one sample, sequenced in a study of T-cell reconstitution after alpha-beta-depleted transplantation in children. Unique molecular identifiers were incorporated into the prepared TCRbeta library. TCRdb used MiXCR to reprocess the PCR reads, holding one entry per CDR3 protein. The table shows 300,000 or so distinct CDR3 sequences, with 9.9% occurring only once. The sequencing here drew on PBMCs from the stem cell graft donor, taken from the stem cell graft. The receptor set was obtained from a human donor who donated a stem cell graft to a child with SCID.

In its sample, this clonotype was seen a few times. The genes are TRBV27 and TRBJ2-7, with no clear D. The CDR3 is 12 residues long. Germline V gene sequence: CDR1 MNHEY, CDR2 SMNVEV (reference sequence). Trimming shortened V by 5 bases and J by 6 bases, and 11 bases separated the two germline ends. In nucleotides, the CDR3 is TGTGCCAGCAGTCCAATGTGGGTCGAGCAGTACTTC. As protein: CASSPMWVEQYF.

There are many counts of this clonotype. This chain links TRBV9 with TRBJ1-1; no clear D gene. Per the germline V gene, CDR1 is SGDLS and CDR2 is YYNGEE. The V and J ends lost 0 bases and 5 bases respectively, with 20 bases between them. This CDR3 has 17 residues. CDR3 sequence (DNA): TGTGCCAGCAGCGTAGCTACAGCCGATGGACGGGGAACTGAAGCTTTCTTT. Its translation: CASSVATADGRGTEAFF.

This clonotype was recorded many times. The CDR3 sequence is CASSHPGQLTGELFF. For the CDR3, the DNA is TGCGCCAGCAGCCATCCGGGACAGCTCACCGGGGAGCTGTTTTTT. The V and J genes are TRBV4-1 and TRBJ2-2; 7 nucleotides agree with TRBD1. Germline V gene sequence: CDR1 MGHRA, CDR2 YSYEKL. Trimming cost V 3 bases and J 4 bases; bases outside gene matches: 5. The CDR3 is 15 residues long.

This sequence joins TRBV10-3 and TRBJ2-6; D not certain. The CDR3 totals 16 residues. Germline CDR1 is ENHRY and CDR2 is SYGVKD. The ends were cut back, 0 bases at V and 0 bases at J, with 6 bases in the middle. The CDR3 is CAISESRSSGANVLTF. The CDR3 nucleotides are TGTGCCATCAGTGAGTCGAGGAGCTCTGGGGCCAACGTCCTGACTTTC.

The rearrangement joins TRBV5-1 to TRBJ2-7; D gene unclear. Germline V lookup: CDR1 SGHRS, CDR2 YFSETQ. Deletions cut 4 bases from V and 3 bases from J, with 8 bases between. CDR3 length: 12 amino acids. CDR3 residues: CASSETYYEQYF. The CDR3 region has the DNA TGCGCCAGCAGCGAAACTTACTACGAGCAGTACTTC.

The sample holds one count of this clonotype. The CDR3 loop reads CASSMGTGLYEQYF. The DNA of the CDR3 is TGTGCCAGCAGCATGGGGACAGGTCTCTACGAGCAGTACTTC. The rearrangement links TRBV9 to TRBJ2-7; 8 positions match TRBD1. J lost 3 bases, V lost 4 bases, and 6 bases had no gene match. The CDR3 is made up of 14 amino acids. Germline V lookup: CDR1 SGDLS, CDR2 YYNGEE.

The table lists this clonotype with many counts. The chain has TRBV20-1 and TRBJ1-2; 10 positions match TRBD1. Trimming removed 5 bases from V and 4 bases from J; junction bases left unmatched: 4. Germline loops: CDR1 DFQATT, CDR2 SNEGSKA (reference sequence). This CDR3 is built from 13 residues. CDR3 residues: CSAGQGERYGYTF. CDR3 DNA: TGCAGTGCTGGACAGGGGGAACGCTATGGCTACACCTTC.

This clonotype has at least ten counts. The chain is built from TRBV7-9 and TRBJ1-2, with D perhaps TRBD1 (5 bases). The ends were cut back, 5 bases at V and 8 bases at J, with 15 bases in the middle. This CDR3 is 13 amino acids long. The V gene's germline CDR1 is SEHNR and CDR2 FQNEAQ (reference sequence). The CDR3 protein is CASSLGHRWGYTF. The CDR3 bases are TGTGCCAGCAGCCTTGGACACCGCTGGGGCTACACCTTC.

This clonotype showed up just a few times. This rearrangement joins TRBV3-1 to TRBJ2-5, with TRBD1 matching 7 bases. The germline V gene has CDR1 LGHDT and CDR2 YNNKEL (reference sequence). The J segment lost 4 bases and the V segment lost 0 bases, leaving 5 bases of the junction unmatched. This CDR3 contains 15 residues. The DNA for the CDR3 is TGTGCCAGCAGCCAAGAACCAGGGGGAAGAGAGACCCAGTACTTC. Protein: CASSQEPGGRETQYF.

This clonotype was counted only a few times. V gene TRBV12-3 or TRBV12-4 combines with J gene TRBJ1-3; D is uncertain. Trimming left V 3 bases short and J 4 bases short, with 13 bases between. This CDR3 spans 15 amino acids. The CDR3 protein is CASSFSVGSGNTIYF. The CDR3 bases are TGTGCCAGCAGTTTCAGCGTCGGGAGCGGAAACACCATATATTTT.

The V gene is TRBV3-1, the J gene TRBJ2-7; a possible D gene is TRBD1 (6 bases). The CDR3 sequence is 14 residues long. Trimming shortened V by 3 bases and J by 0 bases, and 9 bases separated the two germline ends. Germline loops: CDR1 LGHDT, CDR2 YNNKEL (reference sequence). CDR3 protein: CASSHYRVSYEQYF. DNA of the CDR3: TGTGCCAGCAGCCATTACAGGGTCTCCTACGAGCAGTACTTC.

The chain links TRBV12-3 or TRBV12-4 to TRBJ2-3; 8 nucleotides agree with TRBD1. V shed 6 bases and J 0 bases; nucleotides not matched to a gene: 14. The CDR3 has 18 amino acids. The CDR3 spells CASSLLGAQGASTDTQYF. For the CDR3, the DNA is TGTGCCAGCAGCCTGCTTGGAGCGCAGGGGGCTAGCACAGATACGCAGTATTTT.

The chain is built from TRBV12-3 or TRBV12-4 and TRBJ1-1; 7 bases map to TRBD1. CDR3 length equals 14 residues. V was pared by 7 bases and J by 1 base, with 6 bases of the junction left unmatched. For the CDR3, the DNA is TGTGCCAGCAAGACCTCAGGGGGGAACACTGAAGCTTTCTTT. It translates to CASKTSGGNTEAFF.

The V and J genes are TRBV20-1 and TRBJ1-1; D is uncertain. V gave up 7 bases and J gave up 1 base, with 10 bases separating them. This CDR3 spans 12 amino acids. CDR1 and CDR2 from the germline V gene are DFQATT and SNEGSKA (reference sequence). This chain's CDR3 is CSVRRANTEAFF. The CDR3 DNA reads as TGCAGTGTAAGACGAGCGAACACTGAAGCTTTCTTT.

This clonotype was detected many times. At one end, the junction sequence differs from germline, possibly due to a read error. The chain links TRBV24-1 to TRBJ1-1; no definite D call. CDR3 length equals 13 residues. Germline V gives CDR1 KGHDR, CDR2 SFDVKD. The DNA for the CDR3 is TGTGCCACCAGTGCAGGAGGGAACGCTGAAGCTTTCTTT. As protein: CATSAGGNAEAFF.

The chain joins TRBV29-1 to TRBJ1-5, with D tentatively TRBD1 (5 bases). The germline CDR1 and CDR2 sequences are SQVTM and ANQGSEA. V lost 7 bases and J 2 bases, leaving 12 bases between the germline ends. The CDR3 runs to 13 residues. The CDR3 spells CSAEGPGNQPQHF. The CDR3 coding sequence is TGCAGCGCCGAGGGACCGGGCAATCAGCCCCAGCATTTT.

This clonotype was seen a handful of times. The chain recombines TRBV20-1 with TRBJ1-1, with D hard to call. Looked up from germline, CDR1 is DFQATT and CDR2 is SNEGSKA (reference sequence). Between the trimmed V and J ends, which lost 3 bases and 5 bases, there was a span of 13 bases. The CDR3 consists of 13 residues. In DNA form, the CDR3 reads TGCAGTGCTAGCAAAGGGAGAGGTACTGAAGCTTTCTTT. Translating gives CSASKGRGTEAFF.

As regards this clonotype: Just one base apart from a much larger clone, this may be a read error. This sequence joins TRBV5-1 and TRBJ1-2; unclear D gene. The V end was cut by 1 base, the J end by 5 bases, with 12 bases between. Looked up from germline, CDR1 is SGHRS and CDR2 is YFSETQ. The CDR3 runs to 14 residues. DNA of the CDR3: TGCGCCAGCAGCTTGTGTGGAGCCCAATATGGCTACACCTTC. This encodes CASSLCGAQYGYTF.

V usage is TRBV27 and J usage is TRBJ2-1; D might be TRBD2 (5 bases). V lost 6 bases, J lost 6 bases, and 12 bases lay in between. Germline assignment: CDR1 MNHEY and CDR2 SMNVEV (reference sequence). The CDR3 spans 13 residues. The DNA for the CDR3 is TGTGCCAGCAGCCATTTCGAGGGCAATGAGCAGTTCTTC. Translated: CASSHFEGNEQFF.

This clonotype was observed a handful of times. The chain uses TRBV5-1 and TRBJ1-1; no reliable D call. The germline V gene has CDR1 SGHRS and CDR2 YFSETQ. CDR3 length: 13 amino acids. With 7 bases removed from V and 1 base from J, the gap between germline ends came to 11 bases. CDR3 sequence reads: CASQYGRNTEAFF. In nucleotides, the CDR3 is TGCGCCAGCCAATATGGGCGGAACACTGAAGCTTTCTTT.

This clonotype was observed a few times. For the CDR3, the DNA is TGCGCCAGCAGCCAAACAGGGGGGGCCTATGGCTACACCTTC. The encoded protein is CASSQTGGAYGYTF. This rearrangement joins TRBV4-1 to TRBJ1-2; 8 bases align to TRBD1. V dropped 2 bases and J dropped 4; count of bases not matched to a gene: 3. Germline V CDR1 and CDR2: MGHRA, YSYEKL. This CDR3 region has 14 residues.

Only a few counts were recorded for this clonotype. CDR3 sequence (DNA): TGTGCCAGCACGACAGACTATGGCTACACCTTC. Its protein product is CASTTDYGYTF. This sequence joins TRBV12-3 or TRBV12-4 and TRBJ1-2; TRBD1 is a possible D gene (5 bases). Trimming shortened V by 7 bases and J by 3 bases, and 6 bases separated the two germline ends. This CDR3 contains 11 residues.

The chain employs TRBV6-5 and TRBJ1-2, with TRBD1 as a possible D gene (6 bases). The germline V gene has CDR1 MNHEY and CDR2 SVGAGI. Between the trimmed V and J ends, which lost 6 bases and 3 bases, there was a span of 11 bases. The CDR3 is 13 residues long. CDR3 coding DNA: TGTGCCAGCAGCCGACAGGACTACTATGGCTACACCTTC. Translating it yields CASSRQDYYGYTF.

This clonotype was picked up many times. The chain joins TRBV12-3 or TRBV12-4 to TRBJ2-3, with D perhaps TRBD1 or TRBD2 (5 bases each). V lost 0 bases, J lost 2 bases, and 12 bases lay in between. This CDR3 contains 16 residues. This CDR3 reads CASSLAGTFTTDTQYF. The DNA of the CDR3 is TGTGCCAGCAGTTTAGCTGGGACGTTTACCACAGATACGCAGTATTTT.

This clonotype was observed a few times. The gene calls are TRBV6-5 and TRBJ1-1; no reliable D call. The CDR3 runs to 13 residues. From germline, CDR1 is MNHEY and CDR2 SVGAGI. The germline V and J ends were trimmed by 2 bases and 3 bases, with 7 bases remaining between them. The CDR3 DNA reads TGTGCCAGCAGTTACCCGGGATACACTGAAGCTTTCTTT. This encodes CASSYPGYTEAFF.

This clonotype showed up just a few times. This chain links TRBV7-9 with TRBJ2-7, with D tentatively TRBD2 (6 bases). Germline V gene data show CDR1 as SEHNR and CDR2 as FQNEAQ (reference sequence). This CDR3 has 15 amino acids. V lost 2 bases and J lost 0, with 11 bases in between. The CDR3 DNA sequence: TGTGCCAGCAGCTTATATGCGGGGAACTCCTACGAGCAGTACTTC. Protein: CASSLYAGNSYEQYF.

The chain has TRBV5-6 and TRBJ2-5; TRBD2 is a possible D gene (5 bases). The V end lost 1 base, the J end lost 2 bases, and 15 bases lay between the germline ends. The CDR3 runs 16 residues. From germline, CDR1 is SGHDT and CDR2 YYEEEE. As DNA, the CDR3 is TGTGCCAGCAGCTTGTCGGGCAGTAGCGCACAAGAGACCCAGTACTTC. This translates into CASSLSGSSAQETQYF.

This clonotype has ten or more counts. The V call is TRBV29-1, the J call TRBJ2-2, with 7 bases matching TRBD1. The CDR3 length is 14 residues. V lost 4 bases to trimming and J lost 9 bases; unmatched junction nucleotides: 11. Germline CDR1 and CDR2: SQVTM and ANQGSEA. In DNA form, the CDR3 reads TGCAGCGTTGCTGAACAGGGGATTCCAAGGGAGCTGTTTTTT. Its translation is CSVAEQGIPRELFF.

This rearrangement joins TRBV20-1 to TRBJ1-2; TRBD1 agrees at 9 bases. The CDR3 sequence is 14 residues long. Germline CDR1 and CDR2: DFQATT and SNEGSKA (reference sequence). Unmatched junction bases numbered 5, after V lost 1 base and J lost 5 bases. CDR3 sequence reads: CSARAGTGLYGYTF. The DNA for the CDR3 is TGCAGTGCTAGAGCCGGGACAGGGCTTTATGGCTACACCTTC.